This paragraph covers one TCR beta chain sequence. Its target is unknown. The entry originates in a study of vaccination effects on CD4 cells after COVID-19. On the study more broadly: Every participant took two doses of the BNT162b2 or mRNA-1273 vaccine.

Overall study results and limits: Cross-reaction with common cold coronaviruses was seen in only 1 of 255 vaccine-induced clones from healthy vaccinees.

The table came from immunoSEQ multiplex PCR; TCRdb's copy has only in-frame clones and leaves some out. The repertoire includes tens of thousands of clones, roughly 72% of them detected once, and around 30% sits in the top ten. Sequencing was preceded by expansion of antigen-specific CD4+ T cells with viral peptide pools in the ViraFEST assay. Culture proceeded for nine to eleven days, and CD4+ T cells were then isolated. People in the vaccine group had not been infected with SARS-CoV-2 before, and their nucleocapsid antibodies were negative. With roughly 9.1 ug/ml peptides and around 9.6 IU/ml IL-2, fewer than 2.5 million PBMC per well were cultured. Germline lookup yields CDR1 SGHTA and CDR2 FQGNSA. The CDR3 totals 14 residues. V lost 0 bases and J 10 bases, leaving 15 bases between the germline ends.

The TCR originated in a human donor who received a COVID-19 vaccine. V usage is TRBV7-2 and J usage is TRBJ1-1; D ambiguous. The sample in question was CD4+ T cells from PBMCs cultured with HCoV-OC43 spike peptides, obtained before COVID-19 vaccination. Noted subset: HCoV-OC43 spike overlapping peptide pool stimulation. CDR3 nucleotide sequence: TGTGCCAGCAGCTTAGCGATGGGTGGTCAAGCAGCTTTCTTT. This gives the protein CASSLAMGGQAAFF.